Shown below are 11 T cell receptor beta chains from a single sample sequenced in a study of blood T cells in healthy people across ages. With a J-beta primer mix and a sample-barcoded 5' primer, a second PCR ran about 6 to 11 cycles. TCRdb redid the calling of the 5' RACE reads with MiXCR, one entry per CDR3 protein. This sample yields approximately 800,000 distinct CDR3 sequences, of which around 36% are seen a single time; around 13% belongs to the top ten. The sequencing sample was made of blood. The receptor source for this set is a man aged 18-30 years in good health.

The table lists this clonotype with many counts. The chain combines TRBV29-1 with TRBJ2-3, with TRBD2 identical over 7 bases. V was clipped by 4 bases and J by 0 bases; unmatched bases: 10. The germline CDR1 and CDR2 sequences are SQVTM and ANQGSEA. The CDR3 runs 16 residues. Here the CDR3 reads CSVVLLADQSTDTQYF. CDR3 bases: TGCAGCGTTGTTCTCCTAGCGGACCAAAGCACAGATACGCAGTATTTT.

In this sample, this clonotype turned up a few times. The V and J genes are TRBV10-3 and TRBJ2-5, with 8 bases matching TRBD1. Germline trimming cut 3 bases from V and 5 bases from J; bases unmatched to any gene: 5. Germline CDR1 reads ENHRY; CDR2 reads SYGVKD. This CDR3 spans 14 amino acids. DNA for the CDR3: TGTGCCATCAGTGACCGGACAGGGAAGGAGACCCAGTACTTC. It codes for CAISDRTGKETQYF.

This clonotype showed up just a few times. This chain connects TRBV11-2 to TRBJ2-1, with no clear D. The germline V gene has CDR1 SGHAT and CDR2 FQNNGV. CDR3 length equals 11 residues. The ends were cut back, 2 bases at V and 13 bases at J, with 9 bases in the middle. This CDR3 reads CASSLPSTQFF. CDR3 in DNA: TGTGCCAGCAGCTTACCCTCGACCCAGTTCTTC.

This clonotype came up many times. The chain is built from TRBV20-1 and TRBJ1-2; 7 bases agree with TRBD1. With 3 bases clipped from V and 2 bases from J, the junction kept 9 bases outside the gene matches. The CDR3 length is 15 residues. CDR1 is DFQATT and CDR2 is SNEGSKA in the germline V gene (reference sequence). The CDR3 spells CSAREQGRLNYGYTF. Here the CDR3 DNA reads TGCAGTGCTAGGGAACAGGGGAGGTTAAACTATGGCTACACCTTC.

The V call is TRBV20-1, the J call TRBJ2-1; either TRBD1 or TRBD2 may supply D (5 bases each). Germline V gives CDR1 DFQATT, CDR2 SNEGSKA (reference sequence). V was trimmed by 3 bases and J by 2 bases, leaving 20 bases between them. There are 17 residues in the CDR3. The CDR3 DNA is TGCAGTGCTAGGAGGGAGACCCGGGACCCAACCTACAATGAGCAGTTCTTC. This encodes CSARRETRDPTYNEQFF.

This clonotype appeared a few times. J is TRBJ1-2 and V is TRBV21-1; TRBD1 is taken as the D call from the table, unchecked against the DNA. TRBV21-1 is flagged as a pseudogene. This CDR3 spans 18 amino acids. CDR3 sequence: CASSKDRLGHNANYGYTF. In nucleotides, the CDR3 is TGTGCCAGCAGCAAAGATAGGCTGGGACACAACGCTAACTATGGCTACACCTTC.

The genes are TRBV2 and TRBJ2-1; perhaps TRBD1 as D (6 bases). The V end was cut by 3 bases, the J end by 5 bases, with 20 bases between. CDR3 length: 17 amino acids. CDR1 and CDR2 from the germline V gene are SNHLY and FYNNEI. The CDR3 DNA follows: TGTGCCAGCAGTGAGGGGTGGGGGCCAACCACAAACAATGAGCAGTTCTTC. This gives the protein CASSEGWGPTTNNEQFF.

CDR3 in DNA: TGTGCCAGCAGCAGAGGGACCCGTAGCAATCAGCCCCAGCATTTT. Amino acid sequence: CASSRGTRSNQPQHF. The rearrangement uses TRBV21-1 and TRBJ1-5. TRBV21-1 is deemed a pseudogene. CDR3 size: 15 residues.

A remark on this clonotype: Given a much more abundant clone one base away, this may be a read error. The chain joins TRBV20-1 to TRBJ2-7, with TRBD2 identical over 8 bases. The CDR3 sequence is 15 residues long. CDR1 and CDR2 from the germline V gene are DFQATT and SNEGSKA (reference sequence). With V trimmed by 3 bases and J by 7 bases, 14 bases remained unmatched. CDR3 sequence reads: CSARVSGGIRGEQYF. As DNA, the CDR3 is TGCAGTGCTAGGGTGAGCGGGGGTATCCGGGGTGAGCAGTACTTC.

As regards this clonotype: Its ends do not fully match the called genes, so a read error is possible. This chain connects TRBV12-3 or TRBV12-4 to TRBJ1-2, with 7 bases matching TRBD1. The CDR3 totals 14 residues. In nucleotides, the CDR3 is TGTGCCGGCAGCCTTAGACAGGGCGGGGATGGCTACACCTTC. This gives the protein CAGSLRQGGDGYTF.

This chain uses TRBV20-1 with TRBJ1-4; 8 positions match TRBD1. Germline CDR1 and CDR2: DFQATT and SNEGSKA (reference sequence). This CDR3 region has 14 residues. The V gene end was trimmed by 5 bases and the J gene end by 7 bases; junction bases not matched to a gene: 9. The CDR3 reads CSAWTGSFGEKLFF. As DNA, the CDR3 is TGCAGTGCTTGGACAGGGAGTTTTGGTGAAAAACTGTTTTTT.